This T cell receptor beta chain is drawn from a study of blood T cell repertoires in COVID-19. The V gene lost 2 bases and the J gene lost 3 bases, with 14 bases spanning the gap. The CDR3 covers 16 residues. The germline CDR1 and CDR2 sequences are LGHDT and YNNKEL (reference sequence). Profiling relied on immunoSEQ multiplex PCR, and the TCRdb table lists in-frame clones only, not all of them. The table includes about 270,000 clones, 70% to 90% detected once. This sequence originates from a woman aged 25 to 39 with acute COVID-19. The source material was PBMCs or T cells enriched from blood (not recorded which). The chain recombines TRBV3-1 (or the pseudogene TRBV3-2) with TRBJ2-1; D is uncertain. CDR3 residues: CASSQLERLHYNEQFF. DNA for the CDR3: TGTGCCAGCAGCCAATTGGAGCGCCTACACTACAATGAGCAGTTCTTC.